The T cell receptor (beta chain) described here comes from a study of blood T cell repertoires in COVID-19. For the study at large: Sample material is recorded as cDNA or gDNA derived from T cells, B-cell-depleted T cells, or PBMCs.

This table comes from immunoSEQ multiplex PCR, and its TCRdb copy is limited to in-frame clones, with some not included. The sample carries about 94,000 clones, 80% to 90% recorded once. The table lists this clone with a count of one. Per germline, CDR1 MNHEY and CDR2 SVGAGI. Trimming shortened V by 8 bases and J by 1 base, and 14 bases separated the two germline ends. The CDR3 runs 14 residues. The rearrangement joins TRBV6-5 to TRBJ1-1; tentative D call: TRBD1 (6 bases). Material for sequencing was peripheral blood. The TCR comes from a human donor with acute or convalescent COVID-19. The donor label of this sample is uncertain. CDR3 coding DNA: TGTGCCAGCCGACCCTTAGGGGGGAACACTGAAGCTTTCTTT. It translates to CASRPLGGNTEAFF.